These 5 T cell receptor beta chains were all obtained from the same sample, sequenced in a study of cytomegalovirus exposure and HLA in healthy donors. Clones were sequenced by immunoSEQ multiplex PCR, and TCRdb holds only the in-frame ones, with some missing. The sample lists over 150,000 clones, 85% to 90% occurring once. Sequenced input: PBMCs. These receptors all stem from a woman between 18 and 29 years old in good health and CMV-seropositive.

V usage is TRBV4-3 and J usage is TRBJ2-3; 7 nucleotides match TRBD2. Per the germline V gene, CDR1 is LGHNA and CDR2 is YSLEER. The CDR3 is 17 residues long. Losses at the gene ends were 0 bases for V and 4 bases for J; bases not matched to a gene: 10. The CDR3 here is CASSQDRTSRGADTQYF. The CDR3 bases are TGCGCCAGCAGCCAAGATAGGACCAGCCGGGGGGCAGATACGCAGTATTTT.

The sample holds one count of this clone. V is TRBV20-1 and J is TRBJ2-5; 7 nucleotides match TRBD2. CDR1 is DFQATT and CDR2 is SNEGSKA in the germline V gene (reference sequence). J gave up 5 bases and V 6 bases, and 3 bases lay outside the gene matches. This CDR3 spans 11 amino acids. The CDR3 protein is CSALAGETQYF. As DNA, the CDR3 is TGCAGTGCCTTAGCGGGCGAGACCCAGTACTTC.

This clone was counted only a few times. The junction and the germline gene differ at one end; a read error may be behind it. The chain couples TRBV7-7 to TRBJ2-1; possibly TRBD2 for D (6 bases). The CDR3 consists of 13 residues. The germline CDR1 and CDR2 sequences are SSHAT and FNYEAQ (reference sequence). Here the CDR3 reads CASSLIPGSEQFF. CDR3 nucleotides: TGTGCTAGCAGCTTAATCCCCGGGAGTGAGCAGTTCTTC.

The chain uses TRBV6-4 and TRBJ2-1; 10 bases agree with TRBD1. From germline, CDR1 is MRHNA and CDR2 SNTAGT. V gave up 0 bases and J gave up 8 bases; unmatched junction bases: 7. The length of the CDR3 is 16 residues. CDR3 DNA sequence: TGTGCCAGCAGTGACTCCCCGGGACAGGGGAGGGATGAGCAGTTCTTC. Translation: CASSDSPGQGRDEQFF.

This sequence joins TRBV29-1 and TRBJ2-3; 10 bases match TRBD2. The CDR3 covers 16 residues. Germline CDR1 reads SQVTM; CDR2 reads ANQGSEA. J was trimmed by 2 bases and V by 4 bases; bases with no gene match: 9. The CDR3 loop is CSVGWGLARHTDTQYF. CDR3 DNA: TGCAGCGTTGGGTGGGGACTAGCGAGACACACAGATACGCAGTATTTT.